The sequence of this TCR beta chain was determined in a study of cytomegalovirus exposure and HLA in healthy donors. General study points: Analyzed later, most CMV-associated TCR beta chains appeared HLA-restricted.

Germline-derived CDR1 and CDR2 are WSHSY and SAAADI. J lost 5 bases, V lost 7 bases, and 6 bases had no gene match. This CDR3 contains 14 residues. A multiplex PCR was run with 60 Vbeta primers and 13 Jbeta primers. Sequenced by immunoSEQ multiplex PCR; TCRdb stores in-frame clones only, minus some. The sample lists 200,000 or so clones, 65% to 85% occurring once. This clone showed up just once. Its antigen is unidentified. Source material: PBMCs. The rearrangement links TRBV10-2 to TRBJ2-3; TRBD2 agrees at 10 bases. This clonotype originated in a woman under 40 in good health and CMV-seropositive. CDR3 sequence (DNA): TGCGCCAGCACCCCAGCGGGGGGGATAGATACGCAGTATTTT. It codes for CASTPAGGIDTQYF.